This T cell receptor (beta chain) appears in the sequencing data of a study of identical twins. The CDR3 has 13 residues. Trimming pared 0 bases from V and 7 bases from J, leaving 9 bases between. Germline values: CDR1 DFQATT, CDR2 SNEGSKA (reference sequence). One entry per CDR3 protein, called by TCRdb with MiXCR from the 5' RACE reads. Of nearly 650,000 distinct CDR3 sequences listed, roughly 7.1% were seen once; the top ten hold 1.6%. The same sample was also studied in work on yellow fever vaccine responses in identical twins.

This receptor was identified in a woman between 18 and 30 years old in good health. The sequenced sample was PBMCs. The chain is built from TRBV20-1 and TRBJ1-4; D not resolved. CDR3 sequence (DNA): TGCAGTGCTAGAGAAGTGCAGGTTGAAAAACTGTTTTTT. Protein: CSAREVQVEKLFF.